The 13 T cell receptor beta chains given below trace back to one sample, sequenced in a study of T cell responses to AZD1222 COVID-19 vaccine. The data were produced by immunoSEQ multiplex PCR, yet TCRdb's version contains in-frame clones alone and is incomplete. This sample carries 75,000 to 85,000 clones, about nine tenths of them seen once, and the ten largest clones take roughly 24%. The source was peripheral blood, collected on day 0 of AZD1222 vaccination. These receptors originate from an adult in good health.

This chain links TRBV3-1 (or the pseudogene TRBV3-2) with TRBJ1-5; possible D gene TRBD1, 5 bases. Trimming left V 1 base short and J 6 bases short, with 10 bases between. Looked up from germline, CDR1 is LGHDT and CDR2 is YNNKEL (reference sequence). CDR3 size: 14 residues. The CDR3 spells CASSQAGFGQPQHF. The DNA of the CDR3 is TGTGCCAGCAGCCAAGCAGGGTTTGGTCAGCCCCAGCATTTT.

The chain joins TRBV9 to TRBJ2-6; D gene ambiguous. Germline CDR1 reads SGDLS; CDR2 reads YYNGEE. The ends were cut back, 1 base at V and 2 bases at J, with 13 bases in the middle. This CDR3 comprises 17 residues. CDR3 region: CASSVNPSSAGANVLTF. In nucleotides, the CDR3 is TGTGCCAGCAGCGTAAATCCCTCCTCGGCTGGGGCCAACGTCCTGACTTTC.

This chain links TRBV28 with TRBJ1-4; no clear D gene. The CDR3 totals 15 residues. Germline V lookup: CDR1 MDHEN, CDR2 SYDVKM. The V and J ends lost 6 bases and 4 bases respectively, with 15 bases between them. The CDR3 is CASSLRPNNNEKLFF. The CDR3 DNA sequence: TGTGCCAGCAGCCTCCGTCCTAATAATAATGAAAAACTGTTTTTT. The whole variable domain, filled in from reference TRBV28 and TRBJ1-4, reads DVKVTQSSRYLVKRTGEKVFLECVQDMDHENMFWYRQDPGLGLRLIYFSYDVKMKEKGDIPEGYSVSREKKERFSLILESASTNQTSMYLCASSLRPNNNEKLFFGSGTQLSVL.

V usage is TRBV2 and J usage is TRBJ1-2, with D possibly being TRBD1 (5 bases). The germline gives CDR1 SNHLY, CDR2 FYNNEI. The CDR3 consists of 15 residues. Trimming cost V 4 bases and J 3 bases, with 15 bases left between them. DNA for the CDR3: TGTGCCAGCAGTGGAAGCAGGGCTTTGGACTATGGCTACACCTTC. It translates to CASSGSRALDYGYTF.

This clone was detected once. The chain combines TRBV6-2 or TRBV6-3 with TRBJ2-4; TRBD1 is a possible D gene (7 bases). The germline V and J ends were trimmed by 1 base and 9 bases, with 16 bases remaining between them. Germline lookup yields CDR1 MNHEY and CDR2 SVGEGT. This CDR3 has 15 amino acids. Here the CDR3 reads CASSYLRRGQGIQYF. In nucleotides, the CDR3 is TGTGCCAGCAGTTACTTGCGGAGGGGGCAAGGCATTCAGTACTTC.

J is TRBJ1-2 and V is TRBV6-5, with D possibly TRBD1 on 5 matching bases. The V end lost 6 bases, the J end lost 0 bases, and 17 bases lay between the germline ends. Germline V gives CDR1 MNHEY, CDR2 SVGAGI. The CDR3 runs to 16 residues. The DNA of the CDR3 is TGTGCCAGCAGCTACGCTACAGGCTATCCTAACTATGGCTACACCTTC. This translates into CASSYATGYPNYGYTF.

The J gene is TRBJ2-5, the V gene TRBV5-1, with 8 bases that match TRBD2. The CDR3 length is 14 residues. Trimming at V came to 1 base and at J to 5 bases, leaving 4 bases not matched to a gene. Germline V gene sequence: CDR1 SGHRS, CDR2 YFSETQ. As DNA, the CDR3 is TGCGCCAGCAGCTTGAGCGGGAGTTACGAGACCCAGTACTTC. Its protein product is CASSLSGSYETQYF. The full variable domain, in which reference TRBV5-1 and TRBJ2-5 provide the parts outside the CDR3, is KAGVTQTPRYLIKTRGQQVTLSCSPISGHRSVSWYQQTPGQGLQFLFEYFSETQRNKGNFPGRFSGRQFSNSRSEMNVSTLELGDSALYLCASSLSGSYETQYFGPGTRLLVL.

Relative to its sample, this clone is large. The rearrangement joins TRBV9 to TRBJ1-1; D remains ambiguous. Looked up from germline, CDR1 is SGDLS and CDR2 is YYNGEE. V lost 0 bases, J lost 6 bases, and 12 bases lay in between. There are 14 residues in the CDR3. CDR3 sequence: CASSVATGTAEAFF. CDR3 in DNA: TGTGCCAGCAGCGTAGCTACGGGAACCGCTGAAGCTTTCTTT.

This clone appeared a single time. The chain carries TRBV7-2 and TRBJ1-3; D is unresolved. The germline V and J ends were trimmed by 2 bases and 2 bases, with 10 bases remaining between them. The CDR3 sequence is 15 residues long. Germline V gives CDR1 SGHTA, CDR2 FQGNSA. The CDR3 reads CASSLLEGAGNTIYF. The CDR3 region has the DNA TGTGCCAGCAGCTTACTCGAGGGTGCTGGAAACACCATATATTTT.

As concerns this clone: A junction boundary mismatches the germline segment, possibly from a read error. This CDR3 is CASSEGRGYAYEQYF. The CDR3 DNA reads TGTGCCAGCAGCGAAGGGCGGGGGTATGCCTACGAGCAGTACTTC. The chain is built from TRBV6-1 and TRBJ2-7, with 7 bases lining up with TRBD2. This CDR3 is built from 15 residues. Germline V lookup: CDR1 MNHNS, CDR2 SASEGT.

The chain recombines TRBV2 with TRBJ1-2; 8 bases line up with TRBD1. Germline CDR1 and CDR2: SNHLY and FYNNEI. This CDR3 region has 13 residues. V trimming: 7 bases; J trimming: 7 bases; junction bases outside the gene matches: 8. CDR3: CASMLTGDSGYTF. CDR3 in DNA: TGTGCCAGCATGCTGACAGGGGACTCTGGCTACACCTTC.

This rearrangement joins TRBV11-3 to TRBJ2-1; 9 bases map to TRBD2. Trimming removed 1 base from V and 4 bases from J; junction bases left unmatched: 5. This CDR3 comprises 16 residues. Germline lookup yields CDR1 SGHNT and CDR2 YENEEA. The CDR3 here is CASSLGGLANYNEQFF. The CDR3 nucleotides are TGTGCCAGCAGCTTAGGGGGACTAGCAAATTACAATGAGCAGTTCTTC.

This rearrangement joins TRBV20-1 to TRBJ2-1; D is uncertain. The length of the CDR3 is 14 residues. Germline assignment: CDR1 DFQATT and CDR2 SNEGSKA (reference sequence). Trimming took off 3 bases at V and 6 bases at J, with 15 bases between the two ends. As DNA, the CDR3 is TGCAGTGCTAGTTGGGCTAATACGGGCAATGAGCAGTTCTTC. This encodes CSASWANTGNEQFF.